One sample yielded the 28 T cell receptor beta chains listed below, sequenced in a study of blood T cell repertoires in COVID-19 (dated by TCRdb to 2020 to 2022). Library preparation used the immunoSEQ multiplex PCR assay. TCRdb re-hosts the immuneACCESS table, in-frame sequences only. Its copies lack some clones; in the studies checked, an unresolved V gene accounts for under half of them, and the cause for the rest is not known. Across this sample there are fewer than 200,000 clones, with over 80% seen only once. The leading ten clones occupy 3.5% to 5% of the sample. The sequenced sample consisted of PBMCs or T cells enriched from blood (not recorded which). The receptors derive from a woman in her forties or fifties who had recovered from COVID-19.

This clone occurred a few times. The J gene is TRBJ1-4, the V gene TRBV28; D is undetermined. CDR3 size: 11 residues. Germline V gives CDR1 MDHEN, CDR2 SYDVKM. V shed 7 bases and J shed 8 bases, with 8 bases lying between them. Here the CDR3 reads CASTAREKLFF. CDR3 DNA: TGTGCCAGCACGGCGAGGGAAAAACTGTTTTTT. The full variable domain, in which reference TRBV28 and TRBJ1-4 provide the parts outside the CDR3, is DVKVTQSSRYLVKRTGEKVFLECVQDMDHENMFWYRQDPGLGLRLIYFSYDVKMKEKGDIPEGYSVSREKKERFSLILESASTNQTSMYLCASTAREKLFFGSGTQLSVL.

The gene calls are TRBV19 and TRBJ1-2; D is perhaps TRBD1 (5 bases). Trimming cost V 7 bases and J 5 bases, with 8 bases left between them. The CDR3 covers 11 residues. The germline gives CDR1 LNHDA, CDR2 SQIVND (reference sequence). CDR3 sequence reads: CASMGLYGYTF. DNA of the CDR3: TGTGCCAGTATGGGACTTTATGGCTACACCTTC.

The V call is TRBV25-1, the J call TRBJ1-1; 7 bases match TRBD1. Germline loops: CDR1 MGHDK, CDR2 SYGVNS. CDR3 length: 17 amino acids. With 3 bases clipped from V and 3 bases from J, the junction kept 13 bases outside the gene matches. CDR3 sequence reads: CASSDLGSQGTDTEAFF. The CDR3 bases are TGTGCCAGCAGTGATCTGGGATCACAGGGGACAGACACTGAAGCTTTCTTT.

The rearrangement uses TRBV28 and TRBJ1-1; D is possibly TRBD1 (6 bases). V lost 5 bases and J lost 4, with 17 bases in between. The CDR3 consists of 15 residues. CDR1 and CDR2 (germline): MDHEN, SYDVKM. The CDR3 bases are TGTGCCAGCAGTCCACAGGGAATACGTCCCACTGAAGCTTTCTTT. It encodes CASSPQGIRPTEAFF.

V usage is TRBV30 and J usage is TRBJ1-2; 9 bases match TRBD1. CDR1 is GTSNPN and CDR2 is SVGIG in the germline V gene (reference sequence). There are 13 residues in the CDR3. V shed 2 bases, J shed 7 bases, and the junction held 5 bases outside the gene matches. Written as DNA, the CDR3 is TGTGCCTGGAGTTTACAGGGGGCCGCTGGCTACACCTTC. This gives the protein CAWSLQGAAGYTF.

This chain links TRBV18 with TRBJ1-2, with a tentative D call TRBD1 (6 bases). Looked up from germline, CDR1 is KGHSH and CDR2 is LQKENI. V lost 10 bases to trimming and J lost 3 bases, with 18 bases between them. This CDR3 has 14 residues. CDR3 in amino acids: CATTDSQGHYGYTF. DNA of the CDR3: TGTGCCACCACCGACTCACAGGGTCACTATGGCTACACCTTC.

The chain links TRBV5-6 to TRBJ2-7; 7 bases agree with TRBD1. V trimming: 4 bases; J trimming: 4 bases; junction bases outside the gene matches: 2. The CDR3 consists of 12 residues. The germline V gene encodes CDR1 SGHDT and CDR2 YYEEEE. The CDR3 nucleotides read TGTGCCAGCAGCGTGGACAGGTACGAGCAGTACGTC. Amino acids: CASSVDRYEQYV.

CDR3 DNA: TGTGCCAGCAGCGTAGGGGACAGGGGCTCTGGAAACACCATATATTTT. It translates to CASSVGDRGSGNTIYF. The chain employs TRBV9 and TRBJ1-3; 10 positions match TRBD1. V shed 0 bases and J 0 bases; nucleotides not matched to a gene: 0. The length of the CDR3 is 16 residues. CDR1 SGDLS and CDR2 YYNGEE come from the germline V gene. Using reference TRBV9 and TRBJ1-3 for the parts outside the CDR3, the full variable domain is DSGVTQTPKHLITATGQRVTLRCSPRSGDLSVYWYQQSLDQGLQFLIQYYNGEERAKGNILERFSAQQFPDLHSELNLSSLELGDSALYFCASSVGDRGSGNTIYFGEGSWLTVV.

The chain joins TRBV19 to TRBJ2-1, with 8 bases identical to TRBD2. After removal of 5 bases from V and 6 bases from J, the junction contained 9 bases not matched to a gene. The germline CDR1 and CDR2 sequences are LNHDA and SQIVND (reference sequence). CDR3 size: 15 residues. CDR3 coding DNA: TGTGCCAGTAGTTTTTCCGGGACTAGTGGCAATGAGCAGTTCTTC. Residues: CASSFSGTSGNEQFF.

The chain is built from TRBV5-1 and TRBJ2-7; TRBD1 aligns across 8 bases. CDR3 length equals 13 residues. The germline V gene encodes CDR1 SGHRS and CDR2 YFSETQ. The V and J ends lost 5 bases and 6 bases, in that order; junction bases with no gene match: 7. The CDR3 coding sequence is TGCGCCAGCAGACCCGGGACAGGAGGCGAGCAGTACGTC. It translates to CASRPGTGGEQYV.

The chain carries TRBV9 and TRBJ1-1; perhaps TRBD1 as D (6 bases). This CDR3 is built from 16 residues. In germline, CDR1 is SGDLS, CDR2 YYNGEE. The V end was cut by 0 bases, the J end by 1 base, with 13 bases between. The CDR3 DNA reads as TGTGCCAGCAGCGTAGGCAGGGGCCATGAGAACACTGAAGCTTTCTTT. Protein: CASSVGRGHENTEAFF.

The chain couples TRBV7-3 to TRBJ1-1; TRBD1 agrees at 9 bases. The CDR3 sequence is 15 residues long. V trimming: 3 bases; J trimming: 5 bases; junction bases outside the gene matches: 7. The germline gives CDR1 SGHTA, CDR2 FQGTGA. CDR3 nucleotides: TGTGCCAGCAGCTTCTCCGGGACAGGGAGTACTGAAGCTTTCTTT. This sequence encodes CASSFSGTGSTEAFF.

This clone showed up just once. The rearrangement links TRBV18 to TRBJ1-4, with TRBD1 identical over 9 bases. The ends lost 3 bases at V and 6 bases at J; junction bases unmatched: 5. Germline CDR1 is KGHSH and CDR2 is LQKENI. The CDR3 extends over 15 amino acids. The CDR3 coding sequence is TGTGCCAGCTCACCGGTTCGACAGGGGGATGAAAAACTGTTTTTT. Its protein product is CASSPVRQGDEKLFF.

This clone was counted once. The rearrangement joins TRBV7-2 to TRBJ2-3, with D hard to call. Trimming removed 0 bases from V and 0 bases from J, with 7 bases in between. This CDR3 has 15 amino acids. From germline, CDR1 is SGHTA and CDR2 FQGNSA. CDR3 nucleotide sequence: TGTGCCAGCAGCTTAGCTCGCGGAAGCACAGATACGCAGTATTTT. It translates to CASSLARGSTDTQYF.

CDR3 region: CASSRCGRGISYNEQFF. In DNA, the CDR3 is TGCGCCAGCAGTCGATGTGGGCGGGGAATCTCCTACAATGAGCAGTTCTTC. This rearrangement joins TRBV23-1 to TRBJ2-1, with D tentatively TRBD2 (6 bases). TRBV23-1 counts as an open reading frame of uncertain function. V lost 4 bases, J lost 0 bases, and 16 bases lay in between. This CDR3 is built from 17 residues.

The chain employs TRBV5-6 and TRBJ1-6; D is uncertain. Germline CDR1 reads SGHDT; CDR2 reads YYEEEE. CDR3 length: 15 residues. The germline V and J ends were trimmed by 0 bases and 2 bases, with 6 bases remaining between them. In DNA form, the CDR3 reads TGTGCCAGCAGCTTGGGGAGGGCCTATAATTCACCCCTCCACTTT. Encoded protein: CASSLGRAYNSPLHF.

The chain links TRBV6-4 to TRBJ2-3, with 13 bases aligning to TRBD2. V lost 3 bases and J lost 9; bases outside the gene matches: 9. This CDR3 has 16 residues. The germline V gene has CDR1 MRHNA and CDR2 SNTAGT. The CDR3 sequence: CASSEFTSGGVDTQYF. The CDR3 DNA reads as TGTGCCAGCAGTGAGTTCACTAGCGGGGGGGTCGACACGCAGTATTTT.

This chain connects TRBV6-7 to TRBJ2-5, with TRBD2 matching 7 bases. TRBV6-7 is identified as an open reading frame with a role that is uncertain. The CDR3 totals 16 residues. Trimming at V came to 0 bases and at J to 4 bases, leaving 8 bases not matched to a gene. In DNA form, the CDR3 reads TGTGCCAGCAGTTACTCGGGGGAGGGACGGCTAGAGACCCAGTACTTC. Translation: CASSYSGEGRLETQYF.

The rearrangement links TRBV6-4 to TRBJ2-2; 7 positions agree with TRBD1. The V gene end was trimmed by 5 bases and the J gene end by 4 bases; junction bases not matched to a gene: 10. CDR1 and CDR2 (germline): MRHNA, SNTAGT. CDR3 length equals 16 residues. CDR3 sequence (DNA): TGTGCCAGCAGTCCCCGTGGGACAGCTAGCACCGGGGAGCTGTTTTTT. This codes for CASSPRGTASTGELFF.

V usage is TRBV7-2 and J usage is TRBJ2-7, with TRBD2 identical over 8 bases. The germline V gene has CDR1 SGHTA and CDR2 FQGNSA. The CDR3 loop spans 15 amino acids. V gave up 5 bases and J gave up 3 bases; unmatched junction bases: 9. The CDR3 DNA reads as TGTGCCAGCAGCCCCCCCGCGGGGGGTGTCTACGAGCAGTACGTC. Protein: CASSPPAGGVYEQYV.

The gene calls are TRBV4-3 and TRBJ2-2; tentatively, D is TRBD2 (5 bases). This CDR3 comprises 17 residues. V lost 2 bases and J 5 bases, leaving 18 bases between the germline ends. Looked up from germline, CDR1 is LGHNA and CDR2 is YSLEER. The CDR3 loop reads CASSQNRARTGTGELFF. CDR3 DNA: TGCGCCAGCAGCCAAAATAGGGCCCGGACGGGGACCGGGGAGCTGTTTTTT.

The J gene is TRBJ1-4, the V gene TRBV4-1; D remains ambiguous. The CDR3 is made up of 15 amino acids. Per germline, CDR1 MGHRA and CDR2 YSYEKL. V gave up 0 bases and J gave up 4 bases, with 9 bases separating them. CDR3 sequence reads: CASSQDRQVNEKLFF. CDR3 coding DNA: TGCGCCAGCAGCCAAGATCGGCAGGTTAATGAAAAACTGTTTTTT.

This chain connects TRBV5-1 to TRBJ1-3, with 8 bases matching TRBD1. V dropped 0 bases and J dropped 4; count of bases not matched to a gene: 9. CDR1 and CDR2 (germline): SGHRS, YFSETQ. This CDR3 region has 17 residues. The CDR3 coding sequence is TGCGCCAGCAGCTTGGGACTTTCCGGGGACAGGGGAAACACCATATATTTT. This codes for CASSLGLSGDRGNTIYF.

The chain has TRBV27 and TRBJ1-1; 8 bases align to TRBD1. The CDR3 extends over 14 amino acids. The ends lost 10 bases at V and 1 base at J; junction bases unmatched: 8. Per germline, CDR1 MNHEY and CDR2 SMNVEV (reference sequence). In DNA form, the CDR3 reads TGTGCCACCACCGGAGGACAGGGGAACACTGAAGCTTTCTTT. It yields the protein CATTGGQGNTEAFF.

This sequence joins TRBV7-9 and TRBJ1-4; 11 bases are shared with TRBD1. This CDR3 has 16 amino acids. Per the germline V gene, CDR1 is SEHNR and CDR2 is FQNEAQ (reference sequence). Germline trimming cut 5 bases from V and 7 bases from J; bases unmatched to any gene: 9. CDR3 bases: TGTGCCAGCAGCCCGGCTGGGACAGGGGGGACTGAAAAACTGTTTTTT. Encoded protein: CASSPAGTGGTEKLFF.

In this sample, this clone turned up once. The chain carries TRBV18 and TRBJ1-1; D is possibly TRBD1 (5 bases). Germline V gene sequence: CDR1 KGHSH, CDR2 LQKENI. The V and J ends lost 3 bases and 13 bases respectively, with 21 bases between them. CDR3 length: 14 amino acids. This chain's CDR3 is CASSPAHPGGYGFF. As DNA, the CDR3 is TGTGCCAGCTCACCCGCACATCCGGGGGGATATGGTTTCTTT.

This clone has just one count. The gene calls are TRBV5-1 and TRBJ2-2, with a possible D match to TRBD1 (6 bases). The CDR3 covers 14 residues. The V end was cut by 3 bases, the J end by 5 bases, with 11 bases between. From germline, CDR1 is SGHRS and CDR2 YFSETQ. In DNA, the CDR3 is TGCGCCAGCAGCTCACAGGGTCAGACCGGGGAGCTGTTTTTT. Its protein is CASSSQGQTGELFF.

The chain joins TRBV12-3 or TRBV12-4 to TRBJ2-3; tentatively, D is TRBD1 (5 bases). Trimming removed 5 bases from V and 3 bases from J, with 9 bases in between. The length of the CDR3 is 13 residues. The CDR3 DNA sequence: TGTGCCAGCAGTCCCAGGGTAACAGATACGCAGTATTTT. Translated, it gives CASSPRVTDTQYF.